The 2 T cell receptor beta chains reported below all come from one sample, sequenced in a study of response to subunit inactivated influenza vaccine (dated by TCRdb to the late 2010s). The library was generated by RT-PCR. Sequenced on an Illumina HiSeq 2500. The raw public reads went through TCRdb reprocessing: fastp at Q25, MiXCR clone calling, in-frame beta chains kept. Rows are combined by CDR3 protein, so each entry shows the most common genes and DNA. The sample data list approximately 520,000 distinct CDR3 sequences, and 25% of these were observed just once. 1.5% to 2% of the sample lies in the top ten. This sample comprised CD4+ T cells sorted from PBMCs, obtained more than 4 days after vaccination. The receptors stem from a middle-aged man who received an inactivated influenza vaccine. Donor details come from another sample of the same person, matched by shared clones.

The V gene is TRBV20-1, the J gene TRBJ2-5; TRBD1 is a possible D gene (6 bases). Trimming took off 4 bases at V and 5 bases at J, with 11 bases between the two ends. The CDR3 runs 12 residues. Germline V gene sequence: CDR1 DFQATT, CDR2 SNEGSKA (reference sequence). CDR3 coding DNA: TGCAGTGCTACCCAGGGGCGGGAGACCCAGTACTTC. Translating gives CSATQGRETQYF.

The rearrangement links TRBV5-8 to TRBJ2-5; D may match TRBD1 or TRBD2 (6 bases each). The CDR3 is 17 residues long. Trimming cost V 3 bases and J 2 bases, with 20 bases left between them. Germline loops: CDR1 SGHTS, CDR2 YDEGEE. In DNA, the CDR3 is TGTGCCAGCAGCTCGGCCTTGGGGGGCTTTAGGCAAGAGACCCAGTACTTC. This sequence encodes CASSSALGGFRQETQYF.